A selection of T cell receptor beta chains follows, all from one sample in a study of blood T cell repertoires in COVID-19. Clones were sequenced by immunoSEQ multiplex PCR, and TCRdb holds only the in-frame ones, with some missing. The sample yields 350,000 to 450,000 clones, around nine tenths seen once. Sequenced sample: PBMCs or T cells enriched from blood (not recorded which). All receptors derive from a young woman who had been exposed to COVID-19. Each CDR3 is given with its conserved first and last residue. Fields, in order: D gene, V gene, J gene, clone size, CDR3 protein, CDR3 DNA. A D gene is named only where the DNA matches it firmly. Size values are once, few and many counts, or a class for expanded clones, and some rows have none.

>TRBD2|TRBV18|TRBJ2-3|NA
CASSPAGLAGGRTDTQYF
TGTGCCAGCTCACCCGCCGGACTAGCGGGAGGTCGCACAGATACGCAGTATTTT
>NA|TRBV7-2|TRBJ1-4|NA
CASSLAGIGGSNEKLFF
TGTGCCAGCAGCTTAGCGGGGATTGGAGGGTCTAATGAAAAACTGTTTTTT
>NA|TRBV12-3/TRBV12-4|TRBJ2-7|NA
CASSILPGEQYF
TGTGCCAGCAGTATACTCCCGGGGGAGCAGTACTTC
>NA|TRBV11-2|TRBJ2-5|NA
CASSLGGAQETQYF
TGTGCCAGCAGCTTGGGGGGGGCCCAAGAGACCCAGTACTTC
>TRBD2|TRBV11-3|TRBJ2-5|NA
CASSSQGTSGGAGMTQYF
TGTGCCAGCAGCTCCCAAGGGACTAGCGGGGGGGCCGGAATGACCCAGTACTTC
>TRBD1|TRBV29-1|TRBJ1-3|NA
CSVVDRGSGNTIYF
TGCAGCGTTGTTGACAGGGGCTCTGGAAACACCATATATTTT
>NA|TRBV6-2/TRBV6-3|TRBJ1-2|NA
CASSYELPSGRANYGYTF
TGTGCCAGCAGTTACGAGCTCCCCTCAGGCCGAGCTAACTATGGCTACACCTTC
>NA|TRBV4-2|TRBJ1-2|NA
CASIKSAADRLYGYTF
TGTGCCAGCATCAAAAGCGCGGCCGACAGATTATATGGCTACACCTTC
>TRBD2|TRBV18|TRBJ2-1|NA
CASSPPSLAGNEQFF
TGTGCCAGCTCACCACCGTCACTAGCGGGGAATGAGCAGTTCTTC
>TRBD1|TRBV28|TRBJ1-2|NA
CASSPGQINYGYTF
TGTGCCAGCAGTCCGGGACAGATTAACTATGGCTACACCTTC
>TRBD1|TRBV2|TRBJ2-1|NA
CASMGQRTEQFF
TGTGCCAGCATGGGACAGAGGACTGAGCAGTTCTTC
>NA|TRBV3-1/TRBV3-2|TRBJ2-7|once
CASSPDYDPYEQYF
TGTGCCAGCAGCCCCGACTACGACCCCTACGAGCAGTACTTC
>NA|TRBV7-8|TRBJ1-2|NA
CASSLASGAYGYTF
TGTGCCAGCAGCTTAGCGTCTGGGGCCTATGGCTACACCTTC
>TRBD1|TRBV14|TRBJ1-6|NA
CASSNNRGSSPLHF
TGTGCCAGCAGCAATAACAGGGGTTCTTCACCCCTCCACTTT
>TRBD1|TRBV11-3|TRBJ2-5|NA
CASSLAGGQGETQYF
TGTGCCAGCAGCTTAGCAGGGGGTCAGGGAGAGACCCAGTACTTC
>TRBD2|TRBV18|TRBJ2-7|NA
CASSPRGTSGNYEQYF
TGTGCCAGCTCACCACGGGGGACTAGCGGCAACTACGAGCAGTACTTC
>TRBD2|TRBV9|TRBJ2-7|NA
CASSAGLAGVDEQYF
TGTGCCAGCAGCGCAGGACTAGCGGGGGTCGACGAGCAGTACTTC
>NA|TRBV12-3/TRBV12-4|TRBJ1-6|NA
CASSLVPGSPLHF
TGTGCCAGCAGTTTAGTTCCGGGGTCACCCCTCCACTTT
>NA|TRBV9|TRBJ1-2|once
CASSVAGGTNYGYTF
TGTGCCAGCAGCGTAGCGGGGGGGACCAACTATGGCTACACCTTC
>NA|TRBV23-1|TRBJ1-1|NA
CASSQGPNTEAFF
TGCGCCAGCAGTCAAGGGCCGAACACTGAAGCTTTCTTT
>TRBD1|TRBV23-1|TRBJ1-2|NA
CASNPSKPGQVYFFGYTF
TGCGCCAGCAATCCGTCAAAACCGGGACAGGTATATTTCTTTGGCTACACCTTC
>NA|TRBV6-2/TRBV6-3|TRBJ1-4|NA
CASSRPLAEGPNEKLFF
TGTGCCAGCAGTCGCCCACTCGCGGAGGGGCCTAATGAAAAACTGTTTTTT
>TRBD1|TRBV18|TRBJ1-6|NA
CASSPGTGYSPLHF
TGTGCCAGCTCACCAGGGACAGGGTACTCACCCCTCCACTTT
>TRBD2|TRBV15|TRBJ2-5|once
CATSRGSGAQETQYF
TGTGCCACCAGCAGAGGGAGCGGGGCTCAAGAGACCCAGTACTTC
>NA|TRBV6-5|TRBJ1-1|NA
CASHYRTPVNTEAFF
TGTGCCAGTCATTACAGGACGCCGGTGAACACTGAAGCTTTCTTT
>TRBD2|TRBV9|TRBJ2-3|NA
CASSDVPAGLVTDTQYF
TGTGCCAGCAGCGACGTTCCGGCCGGACTAGTAACAGATACGCAGTATTTT
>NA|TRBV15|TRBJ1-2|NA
CATSNDGGYGYTF
TGTGCCACCAGCAACGACGGGGGATATGGCTACACCTTC
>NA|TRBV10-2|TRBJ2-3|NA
CASSGPRPPDTQYF
TGCGCCAGCAGTGGGCCTAGACCCCCAGATACGCAGTATTTT
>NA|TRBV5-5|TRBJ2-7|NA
CASSGLEQYF
TGTGCCAGCAGCGGCCTCGAGCAGTACTTC
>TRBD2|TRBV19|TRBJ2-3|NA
CASSSGTSGRDTQYF
TGTGCCAGTAGTTCGGGGACTAGCGGGAGAGACACGCAGTATTTT
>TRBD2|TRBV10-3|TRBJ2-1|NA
CAISAGAGGPSEQFF
TGTGCCATCAGCGCTGGGGCGGGGGGGCCATCTGAGCAGTTCTTC
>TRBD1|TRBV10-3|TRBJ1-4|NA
CATRDSQESTEKLFF
TGTGCCACCCGGGACAGTCAAGAGAGTACTGAAAAACTGTTTTTT
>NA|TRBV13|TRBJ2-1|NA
CASSPRTGHLYNEQFF
TGTGCCAGCAGCCCCCGAACGGGACACCTCTACAATGAGCAGTTCTTC
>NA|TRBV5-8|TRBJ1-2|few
CASSFPTVNYGYTF
TGTGCCAGCAGCTTCCCCACAGTAAACTATGGCTACACCTTC
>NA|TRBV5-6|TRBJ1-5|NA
CASSLQGNQPQHF
TGTGCCAGCAGCTTGCAGGGAAATCAGCCCCAGCATTTT